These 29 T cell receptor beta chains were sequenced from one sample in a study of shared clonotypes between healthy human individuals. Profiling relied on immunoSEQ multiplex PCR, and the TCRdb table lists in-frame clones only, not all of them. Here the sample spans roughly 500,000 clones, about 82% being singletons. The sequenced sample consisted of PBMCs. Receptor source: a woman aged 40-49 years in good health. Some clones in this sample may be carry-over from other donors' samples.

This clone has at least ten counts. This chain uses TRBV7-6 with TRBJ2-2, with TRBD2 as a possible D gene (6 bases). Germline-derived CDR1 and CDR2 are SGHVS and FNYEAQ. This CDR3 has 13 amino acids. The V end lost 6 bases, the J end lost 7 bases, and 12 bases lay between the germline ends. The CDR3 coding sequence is TGTGCCAGCAGACCTGGGGGGATCGGGGAGCTGTTTTTT. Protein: CASRPGGIGELFF.

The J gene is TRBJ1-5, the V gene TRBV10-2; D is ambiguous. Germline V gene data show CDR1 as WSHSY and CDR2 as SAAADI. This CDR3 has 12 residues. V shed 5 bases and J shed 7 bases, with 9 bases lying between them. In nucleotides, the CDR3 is TGCGCCAGCAGTCTACCGGGACAGCCCCAGCATTTT. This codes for CASSLPGQPQHF.

CDR3 DNA: TGTGCCACCAGCAGAGAATTAGGTTCTGCAACTAATGAAAAACTGTTTTTT. Amino acid sequence: CATSRELGSATNEKLFF. The rearrangement joins TRBV15 to TRBJ1-4; D gene ambiguous. CDR1 and CDR2 (germline): LNHNV, YYDKDF (reference sequence). The V gene lost 0 bases and the J gene lost 0 bases, with 11 bases spanning the gap. The CDR3 is 17 residues long.

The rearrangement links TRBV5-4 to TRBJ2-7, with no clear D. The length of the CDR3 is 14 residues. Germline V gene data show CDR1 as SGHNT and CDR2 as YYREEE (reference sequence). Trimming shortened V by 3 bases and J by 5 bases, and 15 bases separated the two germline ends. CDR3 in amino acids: CASSSPLGNDEQYF. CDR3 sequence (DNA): TGTGCCAGCAGCTCCCCTTTGGGTAACGACGAGCAGTACTTC.

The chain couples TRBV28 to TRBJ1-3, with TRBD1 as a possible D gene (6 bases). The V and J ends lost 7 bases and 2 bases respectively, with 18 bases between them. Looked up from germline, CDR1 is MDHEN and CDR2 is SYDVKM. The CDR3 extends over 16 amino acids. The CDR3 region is CASTPGGKVPGNTIYF. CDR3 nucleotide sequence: TGTGCCAGCACCCCGGGGGGCAAGGTCCCTGGAAACACCATATATTTT.

CDR3 bases: TGTGCCAGCAGTAATACGGTCCAACGCGAGCAGTACTTC. Residues: CASSNTVQREQYF. The gene calls are TRBV27 and TRBJ2-7, with unresolved D. The CDR3 is 13 amino acids. The V end was cut by 5 bases, the J end by 6 bases, with 14 bases between. Looked up from germline, CDR1 is MNHEY and CDR2 is SMNVEV (reference sequence).

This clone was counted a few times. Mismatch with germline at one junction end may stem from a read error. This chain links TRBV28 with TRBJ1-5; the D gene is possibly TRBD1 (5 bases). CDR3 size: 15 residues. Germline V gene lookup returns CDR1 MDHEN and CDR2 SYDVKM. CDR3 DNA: TGTGCCAGCATGGAGGGGACTTTTAGCGATCAGCCCCAGCATTTT. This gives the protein CASMEGTFSDQPQHF.

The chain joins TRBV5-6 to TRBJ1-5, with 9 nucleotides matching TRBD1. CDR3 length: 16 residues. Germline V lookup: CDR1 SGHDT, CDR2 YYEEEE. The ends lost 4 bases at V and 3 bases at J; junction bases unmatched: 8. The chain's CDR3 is CASSRRTGATNQPQHF. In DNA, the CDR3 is TGTGCCAGCAGCCGCCGGACAGGGGCCACCAATCAGCCCCAGCATTTT.

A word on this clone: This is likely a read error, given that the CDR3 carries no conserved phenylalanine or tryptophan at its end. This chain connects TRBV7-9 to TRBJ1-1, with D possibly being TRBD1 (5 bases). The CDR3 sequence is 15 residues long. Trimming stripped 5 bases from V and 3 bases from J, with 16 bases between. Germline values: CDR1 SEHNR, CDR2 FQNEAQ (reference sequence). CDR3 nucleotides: TGTGCCAGCAGCGGCTGGGGGGTGGTAGACACTGAAGCTTTCTCT. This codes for CASSGWGVVDTEAFS.

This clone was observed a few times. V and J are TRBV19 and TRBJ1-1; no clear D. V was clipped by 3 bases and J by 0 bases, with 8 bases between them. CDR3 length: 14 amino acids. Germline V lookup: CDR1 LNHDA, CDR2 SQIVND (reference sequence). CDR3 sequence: CASSMRLVNTEAFF. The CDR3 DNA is TGTGCCAGTAGTATGCGGTTGGTGAACACTGAAGCTTTCTTT.

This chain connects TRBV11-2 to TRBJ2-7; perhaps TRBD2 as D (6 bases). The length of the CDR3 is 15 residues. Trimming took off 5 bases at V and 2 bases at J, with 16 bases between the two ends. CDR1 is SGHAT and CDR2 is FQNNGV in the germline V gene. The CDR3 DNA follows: TGTGCCAGCAGCCTTGAAGTAGCGGCTCCCTACGAGCAGTACTTC. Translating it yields CASSLEVAAPYEQYF.

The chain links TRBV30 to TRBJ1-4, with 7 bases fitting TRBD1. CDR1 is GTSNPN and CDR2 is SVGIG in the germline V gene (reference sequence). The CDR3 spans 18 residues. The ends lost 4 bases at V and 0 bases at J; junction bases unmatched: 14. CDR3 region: CAWTEGASTSATNEKLFF. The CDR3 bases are TGTGCCTGGACGGAGGGGGCGTCCACCAGTGCAACTAATGAAAAACTGTTTTTT.

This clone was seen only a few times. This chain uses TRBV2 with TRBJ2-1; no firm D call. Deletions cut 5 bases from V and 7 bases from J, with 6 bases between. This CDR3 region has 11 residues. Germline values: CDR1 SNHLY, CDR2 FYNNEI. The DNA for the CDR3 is TGTGCCAGCAGTCTAAGGAATGAGCAGTTCTTC. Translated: CASSLRNEQFF. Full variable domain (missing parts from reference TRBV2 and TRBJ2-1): EPEVTQTPSHQVTQMGQEVILRCVPISNHLYFYWYRQILGQKVEFLVSFYNNEISEKSEIFDDQFSVERPDGSNFTLKIRSTKLEDSAMYFCASSLRNEQFFGPGTRLTVL.

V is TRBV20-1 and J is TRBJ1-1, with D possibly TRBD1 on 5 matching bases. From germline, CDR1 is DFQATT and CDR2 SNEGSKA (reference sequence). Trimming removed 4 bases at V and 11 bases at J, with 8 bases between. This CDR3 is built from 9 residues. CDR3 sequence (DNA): TGCAGTGCTACGGGGGGGGCTTTCTTT. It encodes CSATGGAFF.

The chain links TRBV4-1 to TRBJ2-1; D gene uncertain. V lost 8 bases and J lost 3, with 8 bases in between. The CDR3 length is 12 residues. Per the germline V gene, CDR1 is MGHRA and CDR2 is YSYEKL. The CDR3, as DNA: TGCGCCAGCTTCTGGGACTACAATGAGCAGTTCTTC. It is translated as CASFWDYNEQFF.

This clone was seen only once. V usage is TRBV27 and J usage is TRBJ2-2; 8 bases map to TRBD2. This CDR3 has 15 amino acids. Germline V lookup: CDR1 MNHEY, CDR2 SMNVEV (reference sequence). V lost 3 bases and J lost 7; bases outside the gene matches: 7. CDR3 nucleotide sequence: TGTGCCAGCAGTTTCTCTTCGGCGGGAGGCGGGGAGCTGTTTTTT. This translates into CASSFSSAGGGELFF.

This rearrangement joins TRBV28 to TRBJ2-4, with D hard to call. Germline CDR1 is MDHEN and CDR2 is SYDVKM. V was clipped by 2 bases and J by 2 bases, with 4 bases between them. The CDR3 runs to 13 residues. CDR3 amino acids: CASSLGPKNIQYF. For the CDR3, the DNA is TGTGCCAGCAGTTTAGGCCCCAAAAACATTCAGTACTTC.

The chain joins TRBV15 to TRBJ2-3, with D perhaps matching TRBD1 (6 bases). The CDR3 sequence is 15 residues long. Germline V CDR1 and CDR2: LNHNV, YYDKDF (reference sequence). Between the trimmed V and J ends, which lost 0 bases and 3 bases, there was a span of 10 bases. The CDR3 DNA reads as TGTGCCACCAGCAGAGATACAGGGCATACAGATACGCAGTATTTT. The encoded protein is CATSRDTGHTDTQYF.

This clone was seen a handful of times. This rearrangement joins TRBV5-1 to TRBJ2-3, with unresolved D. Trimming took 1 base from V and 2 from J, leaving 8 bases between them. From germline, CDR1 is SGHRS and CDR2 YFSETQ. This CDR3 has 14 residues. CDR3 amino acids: CASSLLQSTDTQYF. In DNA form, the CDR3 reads TGCGCCAGCAGCTTGCTTCAGTCCACAGATACGCAGTATTTT.

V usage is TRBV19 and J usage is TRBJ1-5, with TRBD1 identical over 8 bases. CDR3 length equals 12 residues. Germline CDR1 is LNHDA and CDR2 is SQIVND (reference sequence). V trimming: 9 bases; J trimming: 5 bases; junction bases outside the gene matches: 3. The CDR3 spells CASWDRHQPQHF. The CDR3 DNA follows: TGTGCCAGCTGGGACAGGCATCAGCCCCAGCATTTT.

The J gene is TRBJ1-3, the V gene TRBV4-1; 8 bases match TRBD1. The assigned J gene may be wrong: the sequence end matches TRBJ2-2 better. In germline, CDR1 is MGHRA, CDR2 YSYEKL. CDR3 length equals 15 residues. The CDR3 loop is CASSQDPTGGRELFF. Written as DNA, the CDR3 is TGCGCCAGCAGCCAAGACCCAACAGGGGGGAGGGAGCTGTTTTTT.

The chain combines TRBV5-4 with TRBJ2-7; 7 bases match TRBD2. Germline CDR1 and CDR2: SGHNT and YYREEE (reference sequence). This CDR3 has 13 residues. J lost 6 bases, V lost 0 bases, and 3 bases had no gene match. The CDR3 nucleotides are TGTGCCAGCAGCTTGGGCGGGGGACTCGAGCAGTACTTC. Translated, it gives CASSLGGGLEQYF. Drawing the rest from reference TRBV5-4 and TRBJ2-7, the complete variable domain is ETGVTQSPTHLIKTRGQQVTLRCSSQSGHNTVSWYQQALGQGPQFIFQYYREEENGRGNFPPRFSGLQFPNYSSELNVNALELDDSALYLCASSLGGGLEQYFGPGTRLTVT.

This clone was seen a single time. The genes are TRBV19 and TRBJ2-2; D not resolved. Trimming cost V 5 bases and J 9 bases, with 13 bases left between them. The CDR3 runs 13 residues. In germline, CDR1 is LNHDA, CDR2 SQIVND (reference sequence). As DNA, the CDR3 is TGTGCCAGTAGTGGGCTTTCCAGGAGGGAGCTGTTTTTT. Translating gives CASSGLSRRELFF.

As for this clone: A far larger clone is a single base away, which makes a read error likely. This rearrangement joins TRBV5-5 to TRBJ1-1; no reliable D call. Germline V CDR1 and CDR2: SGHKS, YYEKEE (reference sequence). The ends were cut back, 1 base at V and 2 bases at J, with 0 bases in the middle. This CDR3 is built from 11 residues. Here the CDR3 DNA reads TGTGCCAGCAGCTTGAACACTGAAGCTTTCTTT. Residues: CASSLNTEAFF.

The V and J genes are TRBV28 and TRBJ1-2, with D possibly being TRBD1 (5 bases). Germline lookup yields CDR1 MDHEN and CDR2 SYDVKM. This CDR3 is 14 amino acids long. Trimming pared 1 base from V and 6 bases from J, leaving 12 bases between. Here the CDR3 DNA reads TGTGCCAGCAGTTTATCGTCCAGAGGGGATGGCTACACCTTC. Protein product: CASSLSSRGDGYTF.

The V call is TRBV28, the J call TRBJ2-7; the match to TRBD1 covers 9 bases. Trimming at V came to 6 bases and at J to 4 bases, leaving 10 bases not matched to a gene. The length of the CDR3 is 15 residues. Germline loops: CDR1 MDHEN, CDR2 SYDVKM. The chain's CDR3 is CASRAETGGFYEQYF. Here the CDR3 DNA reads TGTGCCAGCAGGGCCGAGACAGGGGGATTTTACGAGCAGTACTTC.

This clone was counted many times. The CDR3 is CASSPRDRGLETQYF. In DNA form, the CDR3 reads TGTGCCAGCAGCCCCCGGGACAGGGGATTGGAGACCCAGTACTTC. The chain joins TRBV7-7 to TRBJ2-5, with 10 bases matching TRBD1. Germline V gene lookup returns CDR1 SSHAT and CDR2 FNYEAQ (reference sequence). The CDR3 is 15 amino acids. J gave up 5 bases and V 5 bases, and 8 bases lay outside the gene matches.

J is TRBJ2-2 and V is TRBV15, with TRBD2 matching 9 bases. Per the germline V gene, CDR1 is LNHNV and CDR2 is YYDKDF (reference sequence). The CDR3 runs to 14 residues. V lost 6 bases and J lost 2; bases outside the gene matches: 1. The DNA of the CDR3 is TGTGCCACCAGGACTAGCGGTAACACCGGGGAGCTGTTTTTT. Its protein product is CATRTSGNTGELFF.

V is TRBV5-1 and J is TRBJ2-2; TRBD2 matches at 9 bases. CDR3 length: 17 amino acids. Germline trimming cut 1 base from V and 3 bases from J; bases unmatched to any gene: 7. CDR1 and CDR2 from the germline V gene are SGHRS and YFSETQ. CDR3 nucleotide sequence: TGCGCCAGCAGCTTGCCTGGTAGCGGGAGTTACACCGGGGAGCTGTTTTTT. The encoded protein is CASSLPGSGSYTGELFF.